Listed below are T cell receptor beta chains from one sample, sequenced in a study of human T cells and chemical hapten exposure. TCRdb re-derived calls from the RACE reads in MiXCR, one entry per CDR3 protein. Of 180,000 or so distinct CDR3 sequences in the sample, roughly 15% are singletons; the top ten hold 1.5% to 2%. Sequenced material: whole blood, taken in connection with sensitization to the hapten diphenylcyclopropenone (DPC). Every receptor here comes from a woman in her twenties or thirties with alopecia areata. Some clones in this sample may be carry-over from other donors' samples. The CDR3 runs from the conserved cysteine through the conserved F or W. The order of the fields is D gene, clone size, V gene, J gene, CDR3 DNA, CDR3 protein. A D gene is named only where the DNA matches it firmly. Size tells how often a clone was seen (once, few, many) or the class of an expanded clone, and some rows leave it out.

>.|few|TRBV6-5|TRBJ2-2
TGTGCCAGCAGCCCAGCTAGTTCCGGGGAGCTGTTTTTT
CASSPASSGELFF
>TRBD1|.|TRBV6-1|TRBJ2-5
TGTGCCAGCAGATTATCCGGGACAGGGGGGGAGACCCAGTACTTC
CASRLSGTGGETQYF
>TRBD1|.|TRBV2|TRBJ1-1
TGTGCCAGCAGTTCTAGGACAGGGCAGGTTGAAGCTTTCTTT
CASSSRTGQVEAFF
>TRBD1|.|TRBV7-8|TRBJ2-5
TGTGCCAGCAGCTTTGGGACAGGGCCGAAGACCCAGTACTTC
CASSFGTGPKTQYF
>TRBD1|few|TRBV6-5|TRBJ2-1
TGTGCCAGCAGTGACCCGGGACAGGGCAGCTCCTACAATGAGCAGTTCTTC
CASSDPGQGSSYNEQFF
>.|few|TRBV12-3/TRBV12-4|TRBJ2-7
TGTGCCAGCAGTTTAGCGCGTGCCCATGACGAGCAGTACTTC
CASSLARAHDEQYF
>TRBD1|medium-sized|TRBV20-1|TRBJ1-2
TGCAGTGCTAGCGTATTAAACCTGGGACAGGGCCCTCCTGGTGGCTACACCTTC
CSASVLNLGQGPPGGYTF
>.|many|TRBV28|TRBJ1-5
TGTGCCAGCAGCGCTCCCGGGAGGGGCTATCAGCCCCAGCATTTT
CASSAPGRGYQPQHF
>.|many|TRBV21-1|TRBJ2-3
TGTGCCAGCAGCAAAGGATCCCAGCGGGGGGGCGCAGATACGCAGTATTTT
CASSKGSQRGGADTQYF
>.|many|TRBV5-1|TRBJ2-3
TGCGCCAGCAGCTTGGCCGGCGCAGATACGCAGTATTTT
CASSLAGADTQYF
>TRBD2|many|TRBV6-5|TRBJ2-1
TGTGCCAGCAGCCGGTACGGGACTAGCAATGAGCAGTTCTTC
CASSRYGTSNEQFF
>TRBD2|few|TRBV29-1|TRBJ2-1
TGCAGCGTTGAAGGCGGGAGGGCCCTTGAGCAGTTCTTC
CSVEGGRALEQFF
>TRBD1|few|TRBV28|TRBJ2-1
TGTGCCAGCAGTCCCGGGACAGGGGGCAATGAGCAGTTCTTC
CASSPGTGGNEQFF
>.|many|TRBV24-1|TRBJ1-2
TGTGCCACCAGAGAGGACAGTTCCATATTTTATGGCTACACCTTC
CATREDSSIFYGYTF
>.|.|TRBV7-2|TRBJ1-1
TGTGCCAGCAGCTTACGGAGAGATGGTGAAGCTTTCTTT
CASSLRRDGEAFF
>TRBD1|many|TRBV19|TRBJ2-6
TGTGCCAGTAGTGCCTCGGGACAGGGTAGGAGGGCCAACGTCCTGACTTTC
CASSASGQGRRANVLTF
>TRBD1|many|TRBV7-9|TRBJ1-1
TGTGCCAGCAGCTTATACGGACAGGGGAGTACTGAAGCTTTCTTT
CASSLYGQGSTEAFF
>TRBD2|many|TRBV12-3/TRBV12-4|TRBJ2-5
TGTGCCAGCACCAGAAGACTAGCGAGACCTCAGGAGACCCAGTACTTC
CASTRRLARPQETQYF
>.|few|TRBV6-6|TRBJ1-6
TGTGCCAGCAGCCCTCCTAATTCACCCCTCCACTTT
CASSPPNSPLHF
>TRBD2|few|TRBV20-1|TRBJ2-1
TGCAGTGCTAGAGATCGGCTAGCGGGAGGCTACCCCTACAATGAGCAGTTCTTC
CSARDRLAGGYPYNEQFF
>.|many|TRBV3-1|TRBJ2-5
TGTGCCAGCAGCCAAGAATACGGCCGCCAAGAGACCCAGTACTTC
CASSQEYGRQETQYF
>.|few|TRBV6-4|TRBJ2-2
TGTGCCAGCAGTGGACTAGAAGGCGGGGAGCTGTTTTTT
CASSGLEGGELFF
>TRBD2|many|TRBV7-3|TRBJ2-1
TGTGCCAGCAGCCAAACTAGCGGTCCTTACAATGAGCAGTTCTTC
CASSQTSGPYNEQFF
>.|many|TRBV15|TRBJ2-6
TGTGCCACCAGCAGGGGTTACGGGGCCAACGTCCTGACTTTC
CATSRGYGANVLTF
>TRBD2|few|TRBV7-9|TRBJ2-1
TGTGCCAGCAGCCTAGCGGTCTACAATGAGCAGTTCTTC
CASSLAVYNEQFF
>TRBD2|many|TRBV20-1|TRBJ2-1
TGCAGTGCCCGTAGCGGGAGAAACTACAATGAGCAGTTCTTC
CSARSGRNYNEQFF
>TRBD1|many|TRBV3-1|TRBJ1-4
TGTGCCAGCAGCCGACAGGGAATTCGGAAACTGTTTTTT
CASSRQGIRKLFF
>TRBD2|.|TRBV7-8|TRBJ2-3
TGTGCCAGCAGCTTAGGTAGCGGGAGCGGAAATACGCAGTATTTT
CASSLGSGSGNTQYF
>.|.|TRBV12-3/TRBV12-4|TRBJ1-5
TGTGCCAGCAGTTTTGTCGGAGCCTCTTTTTATCAGCCCCAGCATTTT
CASSFVGASFYQPQHF
>.|.|TRBV20-1|TRBJ2-3
TGCAGTGCCATCTCGACGAGCGCGGGGTCTCGTCTCACAGATACGCAGTATTTT
CSAISTSAGSRLTDTQYF
>.|few|TRBV7-2|TRBJ2-1
TGTGCCAGCAGCTTTAGGGGTCATGAGCAGTTCTTC
CASSFRGHEQFF
>.|.|TRBV4-3|TRBJ2-7
TGCGCCAGCAGCCAAGCAGAATTAAGGGGCGAGCAGTACTTC
CASSQAELRGEQYF
>TRBD1|many|TRBV28|TRBJ1-1
TGTGCCAGCAGATTTACCGGGACAGGGAGGACTGAAGCTTTCTTT
CASRFTGTGRTEAFF
>.|many|TRBV29-1|TRBJ1-1
TGCAGCGTTGTTAAGGGAATTCGCACTGAAGCTTTCTTT
CSVVKGIRTEAFF
>.|.|TRBV3-1|TRBJ2-2
TGTGCCAGCAGCCGTGCCGAAGGGTGGACCGGGGAGCTGTTTTTT
CASSRAEGWTGELFF
>.|.|TRBV7-2|TRBJ1-2
TGTGCCAGCAGCTTAAATTGGGGTGCGCGTCGGTACACCTTC
CASSLNWGARRYTF
>.|.|TRBV6-2/TRBV6-3|TRBJ2-3
TGTGCCAGCAGTGGAAGCGGCACAGATACGCAGTATTTT
CASSGSGTDTQYF
>.|.|TRBV18|TRBJ2-7
TGTGCCAGCTCACCTTCTACTGCTACCTACGAGCAGTACTTC
CASSPSTATYEQYF
>.|many|TRBV2|TRBJ2-1
TGTGCCAGCAGTGAACAAAGTTTAGCGACTTCCTACAATGAGCAGTTCTTC
CASSEQSLATSYNEQFF
>TRBD1|.|TRBV6-5|TRBJ1-2
TGTGCCAGCAGTTACCGACTCTCAACAGGGGATTGGGCCTACACCTTC
CASSYRLSTGDWAYTF